These T cell receptor beta chains were read from a single sample in a study of blood T cell repertoires in COVID-19. Profiling relied on immunoSEQ multiplex PCR, and the TCRdb table lists in-frame clones only, not all of them. The table shows some 340,000 clones, with more than 85% occurring only once. Source material: PBMCs or T cells enriched from blood (not recorded which). Source of these receptors: a woman in her 30s who had been exposed to COVID-19. The conserved cysteine and the conserved F or W are not part of the CDR3 here.

>TRBJ2-7|10|TRBV29-1
SALTGTYEQY
>TRBJ1-1|11|TRBV30
AWRNPAEAEAF
>TRBJ1-5|12|TRBV16
ASSPRGQGKPQH
>TRBJ1-6|12|TRBV5-1
AGLPGTGDSPLH
>TRBJ2-1|13|TRBV9
ASSPPGGYGYEQF
>TRBJ2-7|11|TRBV4-1
ASSQDRGTWKY
>TRBJ2-7|12|TRBV9
ASSVDGVSYEQY
>TRBJ1-5|13|TRBV19
ASSAQGISNQPQH
>TRBJ2-1|14|TRBV5-1
ASSLGAGGTYNEQF
>TRBJ1-2|14|TRBV15
ATSRAGTVLAEGYT
>TRBJ1-6|13|TRBV11-2
ASSQTGTTNSPLH
>TRBJ1-6|12|TRBV19
ASSIGYGNSPLH
>TRBJ2-2|13|TRBV7-9
ASSSSTTNTGELF
>TRBJ2-5|16|TRBV5-1
ASSFRPAGAERGETQY
>TRBJ1-5|12|TRBV7-2
ASSFGQGNQPQH
>TRBJ1-1|12|TRBV10-3
AIRPQGGGTEAF
>TRBJ1-1|13|TRBV24-1
ATSDGLTQVSEAF
>TRBJ1-1|14|TRBV7-2
ASSLGMGLLNTEAF
>TRBJ2-7|13|TRBV27
ASSFRGRVRNEQY
>TRBJ1-2|12|TRBV5-1
ASSRGTGEAGYT
>TRBJ1-2|13|TRBV7-8
ASSLAPDRGYGYT
>TRBJ2-1|11|TRBV12-3/TRBV12-4
ASSRTPGVGQF
>TRBJ1-5|11|TRBV2
ASRKWGDQPQH
>TRBJ1-1|12|TRBV7-9
ASISSGVNTEAF
>TRBJ2-2|13|TRBV19
ASSIRDRGPGELF
>TRBJ2-3|11|TRBV10-2
ASSRGGTDTQY
>TRBJ1-2|12|TRBV14
ASSQNRAGDGYT
>TRBJ2-2|12|TRBV29-1
SVGARTNTGELF
>TRBJ1-6|13|TRBV5-4
ASSLGGQTNSPLH
>TRBJ1-2|12|TRBV7-7
ASSLTDMDYGYT